This T cell receptor (beta chain) originates from a study of cytomegalovirus exposure and HLA in healthy donors. The germline V gene has CDR1 SGHRS and CDR2 YFSETQ. The CDR3 has 14 amino acids. J lost 3 bases, V lost 8 bases, and 10 bases had no gene match. Libraries were prepared by immunoSEQ multiplex PCR; TCRdb keeps only in-frame clonotypes and omits some of them. Of about 130,000 clones listed, over 85% are singletons. The donors were in the approximately 110-subject validation cohort; that cohort was separate from the roughly 700-subject first cohort. The sequencing sample was made of PBMCs. This receptor was identified in a man aged 25 to 40 in good health and CMV-seronegative. The rearrangement uses TRBV5-1 and TRBJ1-1; 7 bases line up with TRBD1. The DNA of the CDR3 is TGCGCCAGTTCCCACAGGGGTAAGGACACTGAAGCTTTCTTT. It translates to CASSHRGKDTEAFF.